The 13 T cell receptor beta chains given below trace back to one sample, sequenced in a study of CD8 T cells in ankylosing spondylitis. One entry per CDR3 protein results from TCRdb running MiXCR on the 5' RACE reads. The table shows 90,000 to 100,000 distinct CDR3 sequences, with roughly 8.3% occurring only once. Material: blood, either unsorted or a sorted T cell fraction (not recorded which). Receptor source: a male donor with ankylosing spondylitis or in good health (not recorded which).

The sample holds many counts of this clonotype. V usage is TRBV28 and J usage is TRBJ1-1, with D possibly TRBD1 on 6 matching bases. The CDR3 loop spans 13 amino acids. Germline-derived CDR1 and CDR2 are MDHEN and SYDVKM. Trimming left V 6 bases short and J 1 base short, with 9 bases between. The CDR3 DNA is TGTGCCAGCAGCACAGGGACGAACACTGAAGCTTTCTTT. Amino acids: CASSTGTNTEAFF.

The table lists this clonotype with many counts. The chain employs TRBV4-2 and TRBJ2-3; 7 nucleotides agree with TRBD1. The CDR3 runs to 16 residues. The trim removed 4 bases at V and 3 bases at J, leaving 10 bases unmatched. From germline, CDR1 is LGHNA and CDR2 YNFKEQ. The CDR3 DNA sequence: TGTGCCAGCAGCCTCACACAGGGGACGGGAACAGATACGCAGTATTTT. Translation: CASSLTQGTGTDTQYF.

Many counts were recorded for this clonotype. The J gene is TRBJ1-6, the V gene TRBV12-3 or TRBV12-4; D remains ambiguous. The CDR3 has 11 amino acids. Trimming took 3 bases from V and 10 from J, leaving 4 bases between them. The DNA for the CDR3 is TGTGCCAGCAGTTTGAGCTCACCCCTCCACTTT. The encoded protein is CASSLSSPLHF.

This clonotype came up a few times. The J gene is TRBJ1-1, the V gene TRBV6-5; D is ambiguous. The CDR3 is made up of 15 amino acids. CDR1 and CDR2 (germline): MNHEY, SVGAGI. The V end was cut by 4 bases, the J end by 0 bases, with 12 bases between. The CDR3 spells CASSCSPGLNTEAFF. The CDR3 coding sequence is TGTGCCAGCAGTTGCTCGCCAGGCCTGAACACTGAAGCTTTCTTT.

This clonotype was seen only a few times. This chain connects TRBV4-3 to TRBJ1-1, with D perhaps TRBD1 (5 bases). Germline assignment: CDR1 LGHNA and CDR2 YSLEER. The CDR3 has 15 residues. Trimming left V 3 bases short and J 4 bases short, with 15 bases between. CDR3: CASSHTQGGGTEAFF. The CDR3, as DNA: TGCGCCAGCAGCCATACCCAGGGAGGTGGCACTGAAGCTTTCTTT.

This clonotype was recorded many times. The V gene is TRBV20-1, the J gene TRBJ2-1; D is unclear. The CDR3 has 13 amino acids. Per germline, CDR1 DFQATT and CDR2 SNEGSKA (reference sequence). V was trimmed by 4 bases and J by 0 bases, leaving 7 bases between them. The CDR3 sequence: CSATQSSYNEQFF. The CDR3 DNA reads TGCAGTGCTACCCAGAGCTCCTACAATGAGCAGTTCTTC.

Details on this clonotype: A read error is possible here, since a much larger clone lies one base away. The J gene is TRBJ2-2, the V gene TRBV5-6; D may correspond to TRBD1 or TRBD2 (5 bases each). The CDR3 runs 16 residues. The V gene lost 3 bases and the J gene lost 3 bases, with 15 bases spanning the gap. Per germline, CDR1 SGHDT and CDR2 YYEEEE. DNA of the CDR3: TGTGCCAGCAGCTATGGGGCAGGGAGAGACACCGGGGAGCTGTTTTTT. Protein product: CASSYGAGRDTGELFF. Full variable domain (missing parts from reference TRBV5-6 and TRBJ2-2): DAGVTQSPTHLIKTRGQQVTLRCSPKSGHDTVSWYQQALGQGPQFIFQYYEEEERQRGNFPDRFSGHQFPNYSSELNVNALLLGDSALYLCASSYGAGRDTGELFFGEGSRLTVL.

The sample holds one count of this clonotype. A much larger clonotype is one base distant, so this may be a read error. The rearrangement uses TRBV12-5 and TRBJ2-3, with 7 positions matching TRBD2. Per germline, CDR1 LGHNT and CDR2 FRNRAP. The CDR3 consists of 18 residues. CDR3 sequence reads: CVSGLVPLLAFSTDTQYF. DNA for the CDR3: TGTGTTAGTGGTTTGGTACCCCTACTAGCGTTTAGCACAGATACGCAGTATTTT.

The sample holds many counts of this clonotype. CDR3 sequence (DNA): TGTGCCACCAGCAGAGAGAGGAACTATGGCTACACCTTC. Translating gives CATSRERNYGYTF. The chain is built from TRBV15 and TRBJ1-2; D gene ambiguous. This CDR3 spans 13 amino acids. V was cut by 0 bases and J by 2 bases, with 4 bases left in between. CDR1 and CDR2 (germline): LNHNV, YYDKDF (reference sequence).

This clonotype has just a few counts. The CDR3 nucleotides are TGTGCCAGCGGAGCGGCCGAAACAGATACGCAGTATTTT. Translating it yields CASGAAETDTQYF. V is TRBV27 and J is TRBJ2-3, with D maybe TRBD2 (5 bases). The germline gives CDR1 MNHEY, CDR2 SMNVEV (reference sequence). The ends were cut back, 8 bases at V and 3 bases at J, with 12 bases in the middle. The CDR3 contains 13 residues.

This clonotype was observed many times. V usage is TRBV4-1 and J usage is TRBJ2-7; 8 bases map to TRBD2. This CDR3 contains 15 residues. J gave up 4 bases and V 1 base, and 6 bases lay outside the gene matches. Germline V gene sequence: CDR1 MGHRA, CDR2 YSYEKL. CDR3 protein: CASSQGAAGGYEQYF. Written as DNA, the CDR3 is TGCGCCAGCAGCCAAGGGGCTGCGGGGGGATACGAGCAGTACTTC.

This clonotype was observed many times. The rearrangement links TRBV6-5 to TRBJ2-2; no reliable D call. The CDR3 runs 15 residues. Germline CDR1 is MNHEY and CDR2 is SVGAGI. V was cut by 0 bases and J by 0 bases, with 5 bases left in between. The DNA of the CDR3 is TGTGCCAGCAGTTACTCGCGAACGAACACCGGGGAGCTGTTTTTT. Its protein product is CASSYSRTNTGELFF.

The table lists this clonotype with many counts. The V call is TRBV5-6, the J call TRBJ2-2; the match to TRBD2 covers 7 bases. The CDR3 has 15 residues. The germline V gene encodes CDR1 SGHDT and CDR2 YYEEEE. J lost 7 bases, V lost 3 bases, and 9 bases had no gene match. CDR3 amino acids: CASSSAGLTGGELFF. The CDR3 bases are TGTGCCAGCAGCTCGGCGGGACTAACAGGCGGGGAGCTGTTTTTT.